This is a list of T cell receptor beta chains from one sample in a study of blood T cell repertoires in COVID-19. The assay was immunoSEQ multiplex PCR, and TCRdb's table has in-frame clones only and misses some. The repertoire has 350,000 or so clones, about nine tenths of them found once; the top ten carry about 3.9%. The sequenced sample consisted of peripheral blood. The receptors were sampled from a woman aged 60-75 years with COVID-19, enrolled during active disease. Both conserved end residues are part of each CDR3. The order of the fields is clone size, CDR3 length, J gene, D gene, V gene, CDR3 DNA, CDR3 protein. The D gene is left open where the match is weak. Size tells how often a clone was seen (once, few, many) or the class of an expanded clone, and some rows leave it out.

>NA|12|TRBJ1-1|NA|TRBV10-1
TGCGCCAGCAGTAACAGGGACGCTGAAGCTTTCTTT
CASSNRDAEAFF
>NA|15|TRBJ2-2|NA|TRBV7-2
TGTGCCAGCAGCTTCGGCAGGGGAAACACCGGGGAGCTGTTTTTT
CASSFGRGNTGELFF
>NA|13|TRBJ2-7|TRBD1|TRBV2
TGTGCCAGTCACCGGGACAGGGCCTACGAGCAGTACTTC
CASHRDRAYEQYF
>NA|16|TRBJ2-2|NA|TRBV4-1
TGCGCCAGCAGCCCGTGGGGGGGCGCGGGGACCGGGGAGCTGTTTTTT
CASSPWGGAGTGELFF
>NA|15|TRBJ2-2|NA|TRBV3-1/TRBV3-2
TGTGCCAGCAGCCAAGCGTCTGGCCCCACCGGGGAGCTGTTTTTT
CASSQASGPTGELFF
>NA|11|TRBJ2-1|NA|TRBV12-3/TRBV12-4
TGTGCCAGCAGTTTGTCGGGTGAGCAGTTCTTC
CASSLSGEQFF
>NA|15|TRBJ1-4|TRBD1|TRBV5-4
TGTGCCAGCAGCATCCCAGGGGGCCCTAATGAAAAACTGTTTTTT
CASSIPGGPNEKLFF
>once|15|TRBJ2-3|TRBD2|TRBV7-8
TGTGCCAGCAGCTTAGGACGGGGGGGCACAGATACGCAGTATTTT
CASSLGRGGTDTQYF
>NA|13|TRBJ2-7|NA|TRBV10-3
TGTGCCATCAGAACGGGGTCCTCCTACGAGCAGTACTTC
CAIRTGSSYEQYF
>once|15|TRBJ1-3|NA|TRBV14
TGTGCCAGCAGCCAAGCCGAGGGTCTAACAAACACCATATATTTT
CASSQAEGLTNTIYF
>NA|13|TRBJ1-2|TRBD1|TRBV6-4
TGTGCCAGCAGTGCCACAGGGGGCTATGGCTACACCTTC
CASSATGGYGYTF
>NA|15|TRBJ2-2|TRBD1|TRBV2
TGTGCCAGCAGTGGTCGACAGGGGAGATCCGGGGAGCTGTTTTTT
CASSGRQGRSGELFF
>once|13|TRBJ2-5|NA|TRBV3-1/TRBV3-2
TGTGCCAGCAGCCAAGACAGGCGCAGGGTTGGGTACTTC
CASSQDRRRVGYF
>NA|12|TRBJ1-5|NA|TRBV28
TGTGCCACTCGTTCAGGGAATCAGCCCCAGCATTTT
CATRSGNQPQHF
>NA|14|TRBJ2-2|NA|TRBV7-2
TGTGCCAGCAGCTTAGAGCTATATACCGGGGAGCTGTTTTTT
CASSLELYTGELFF
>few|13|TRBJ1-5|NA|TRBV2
TGTGCCAGCAGGACTGCCATTGGTCAGCCCCAGCATTTT
CASRTAIGQPQHF
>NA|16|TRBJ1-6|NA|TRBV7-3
TGTGCCAGCAGCTTAACTGGGGCAGGCCTGAATTCACCCCTCCACTTT
CASSLTGAGLNSPLHF
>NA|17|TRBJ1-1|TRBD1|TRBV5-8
TGTGCCAGCAGCTTGGGCTCGATGCAGGGGGCGAGCACTGAAGCTTTCTTT
CASSLGSMQGASTEAFF
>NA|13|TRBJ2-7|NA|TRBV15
TGTGCCACCCAGGCAGGCCGGGGCTACGAGCAGTACTTC
CATQAGRGYEQYF
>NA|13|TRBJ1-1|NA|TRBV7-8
TGTGCCAGCAGCTTCTCAGAGGACACTGAAGCTTTCTTT
CASSFSEDTEAFF
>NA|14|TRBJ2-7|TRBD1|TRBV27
TGTGCCAGCAGTGGAGACAGGGTCTTTGCCGAGCAGTACTTC
CASSGDRVFAEQYF
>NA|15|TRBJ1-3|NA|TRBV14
TGTGCCAGCAGCCGACGACAGACACGCGGAAACACCATATATTTT
CASSRRQTRGNTIYF
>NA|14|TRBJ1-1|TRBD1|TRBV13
TGTGCCAGCAGCTCGACAGGGATGAACACTGAAGCTTTCTTT
CASSSTGMNTEAFF
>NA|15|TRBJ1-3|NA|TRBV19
TGTGCCAGTACCTACCCAGGGGTTTCTGGAAACACCATATATTTT
CASTYPGVSGNTIYF
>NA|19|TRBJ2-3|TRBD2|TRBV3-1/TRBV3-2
TGTGCCAGCAGCCAAGATCGCCTAGCGGGGGGCTCGGTGACAGATACGCAGTATTTT
CASSQDRLAGGSVTDTQYF
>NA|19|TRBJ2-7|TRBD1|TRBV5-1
TGCGCCAGCAGCCTAGAACCGGGACAGGGTGCGGCGGGGATCTACGAGCAGTACTTC
CASSLEPGQGAAGIYEQYF
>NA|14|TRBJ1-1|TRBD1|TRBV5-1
TGCGCCAGCAGCTTCAGGGGGCGGAACACTGAAGCTTTCTTT
CASSFRGRNTEAFF
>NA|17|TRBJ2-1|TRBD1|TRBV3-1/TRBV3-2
TGTGCCAGCAGCCGGGGTACAGGGGCCTCCTCCTACAATGAGCAGTTCTTC
CASSRGTGASSYNEQFF
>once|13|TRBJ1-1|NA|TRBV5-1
TGCGCCAGCAGCTGGAGAGAGAACACTGAAGCTTTCTTT
CASSWRENTEAFF
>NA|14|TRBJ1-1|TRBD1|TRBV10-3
TGTGCCACCTCCAGGGACAGGGGAAACACTGAAGCTTTCTTT
CATSRDRGNTEAFF
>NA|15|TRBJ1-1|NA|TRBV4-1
TGCGCCAGCAGCCAAGGGGGGGGGCTTTCTACTGAAGCTTTCTTT
CASSQGGGLSTEAFF
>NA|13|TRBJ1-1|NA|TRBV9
TGTGCCAGCAGCGTAGCAGGGTACACTGAAGCTTTCTTT
CASSVAGYTEAFF
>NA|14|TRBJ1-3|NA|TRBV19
TGTGCCTCCCAGGGTCCAAACTCTGGAAACACCATATATTTT
CASQGPNSGNTIYF
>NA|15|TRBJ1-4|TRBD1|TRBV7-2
TGTGCCAGCAGCACCCAGACAGGGCGTAATGAAAAACTGTTTTTT
CASSTQTGRNEKLFF
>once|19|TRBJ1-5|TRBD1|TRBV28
TGTGCCAGCAGTTTAGAGGGGTCCCGGCAGGGGGCCTTCAATCAGCCCCAGCATTTT
CASSLEGSRQGAFNQPQHF
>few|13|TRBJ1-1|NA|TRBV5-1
TGCGCCAGCAGGACAGAGATGAACACTGAAGCTTTCTTT
CASRTEMNTEAFF
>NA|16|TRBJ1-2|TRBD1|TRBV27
TGTGCCAGCAGACCCCGCCGGGACAGTTCTTCCTATGGCTACACCTTC
CASRPRRDSSSYGYTF
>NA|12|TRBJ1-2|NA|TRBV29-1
TGCAGCGTTGAAAAGGGGCGAGGTGGCTACACCTTC
CSVEKGRGGYTF
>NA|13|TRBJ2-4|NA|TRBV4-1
TGCGCCAGCAGCCAAGTCGGTGTTGACATCCCTTACTTC
CASSQVGVDIPYF
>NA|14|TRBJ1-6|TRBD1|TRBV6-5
TGTGCCAGCCGTCGGGACAGTGCCCGGTCACCCCTCCACTTT
CASRRDSARSPLHF
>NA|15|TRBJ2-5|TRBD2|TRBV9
TGTGCCAGCAGCCCTTCCGGGACTAGCAGAGAGACCCAGTACTTC
CASSPSGTSRETQYF
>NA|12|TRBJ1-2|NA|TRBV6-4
TGTGCCAGCAGGGACAGCAACTATGGCTACACCTTC
CASRDSNYGYTF
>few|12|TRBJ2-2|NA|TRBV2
TGTGCCAGCAGTGCTAACACCGGGGAGCTGTTTTTT
CASSANTGELFF
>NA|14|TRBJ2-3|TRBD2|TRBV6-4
TGTGCCAGCAGTCTAGCGGGGGGCCCTTATACGCAGTATTTT
CASSLAGGPYTQYF
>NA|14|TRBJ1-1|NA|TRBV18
TGTGCCAGCTCCCTAGACAGGACCGACACTGAAGCTTTCTTT
CASSLDRTDTEAFF
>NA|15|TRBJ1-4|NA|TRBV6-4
TGTGCCAGCACCTCCGGGTGGGGGCTAGGTGAAAAACTGTTTTTT
CASTSGWGLGEKLFF